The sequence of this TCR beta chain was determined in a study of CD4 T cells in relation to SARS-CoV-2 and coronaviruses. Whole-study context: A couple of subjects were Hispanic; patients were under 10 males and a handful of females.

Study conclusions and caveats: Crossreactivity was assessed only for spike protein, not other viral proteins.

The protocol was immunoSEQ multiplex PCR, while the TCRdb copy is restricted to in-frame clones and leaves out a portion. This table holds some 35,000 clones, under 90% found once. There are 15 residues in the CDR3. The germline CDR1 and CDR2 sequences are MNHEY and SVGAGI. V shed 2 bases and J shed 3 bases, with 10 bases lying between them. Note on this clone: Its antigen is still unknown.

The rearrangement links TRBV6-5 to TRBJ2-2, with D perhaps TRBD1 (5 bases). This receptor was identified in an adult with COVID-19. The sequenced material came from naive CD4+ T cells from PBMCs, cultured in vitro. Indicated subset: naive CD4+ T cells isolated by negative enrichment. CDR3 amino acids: CASSYARVDTGELFF. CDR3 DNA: TGTGCCAGCAGTTACGCCAGGGTCGACACCGGGGAGCTGTTTTTT.